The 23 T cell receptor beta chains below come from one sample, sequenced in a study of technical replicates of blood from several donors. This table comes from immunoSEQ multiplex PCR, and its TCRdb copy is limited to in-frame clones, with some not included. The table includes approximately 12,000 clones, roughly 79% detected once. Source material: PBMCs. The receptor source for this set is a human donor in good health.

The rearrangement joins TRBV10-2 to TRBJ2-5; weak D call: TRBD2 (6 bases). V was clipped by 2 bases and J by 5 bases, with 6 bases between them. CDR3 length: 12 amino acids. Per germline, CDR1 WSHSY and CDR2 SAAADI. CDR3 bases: TGCGCCAGCAGTGAGGGAGGGGAGACCCAGTACTTC. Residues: CASSEGGETQYF.

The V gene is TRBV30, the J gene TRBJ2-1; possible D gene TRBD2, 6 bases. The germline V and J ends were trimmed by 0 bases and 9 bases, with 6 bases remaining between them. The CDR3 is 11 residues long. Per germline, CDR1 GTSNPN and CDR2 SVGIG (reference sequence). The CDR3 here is CAWSVGGEQFF. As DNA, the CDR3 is TGTGCCTGGAGTGTCGGGGGTGAGCAGTTCTTC. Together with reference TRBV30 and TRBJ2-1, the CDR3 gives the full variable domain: SQTIHQWPATLVQPVGSPLSLECTVEGTSNPNLYWYRQAAGRGLQLLFYSVGIGQISSEVPQNLSASRPQDRQFILSSKKLLLSDSGFYLCAWSVGGEQFFGPGTRLTVL.

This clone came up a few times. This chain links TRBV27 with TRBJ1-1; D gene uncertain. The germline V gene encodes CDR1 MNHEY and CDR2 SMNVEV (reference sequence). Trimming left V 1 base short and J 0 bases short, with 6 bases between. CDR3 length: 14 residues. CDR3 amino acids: CASSLYTVNTEAFF. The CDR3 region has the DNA TGTGCCAGCAGTTTATACACAGTGAACACTGAAGCTTTCTTT.

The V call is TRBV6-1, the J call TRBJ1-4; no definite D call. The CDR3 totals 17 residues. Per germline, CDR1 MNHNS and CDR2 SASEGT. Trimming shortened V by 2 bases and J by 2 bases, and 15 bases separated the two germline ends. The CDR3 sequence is CASSEWASDLTNEKLFF. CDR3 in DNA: TGTGCCAGCAGTGAATGGGCTTCAGATTTGACTAATGAAAAACTGTTTTTT.

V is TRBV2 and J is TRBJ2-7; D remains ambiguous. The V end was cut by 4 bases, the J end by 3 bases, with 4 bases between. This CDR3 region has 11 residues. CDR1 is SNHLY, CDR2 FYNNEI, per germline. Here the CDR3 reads CASSGIYEQYF. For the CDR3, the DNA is TGTGCCAGCAGTGGTATCTACGAGCAGTACTTC. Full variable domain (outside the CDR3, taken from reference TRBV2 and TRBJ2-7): EPEVTQTPSHQVTQMGQEVILRCVPISNHLYFYWYRQILGQKVEFLVSFYNNEISEKSEIFDDQFSVERPDGSNFTLKIRSTKLEDSAMYFCASSGIYEQYFGPGTRLTVT.

Written as DNA, the CDR3 is TGTGCCAGCAGCTCAGGGGTGGGACTAGCGAGCGGGGAGCTGTTTTTT. It yields the protein CASSSGVGLASGELFF. This chain joins TRBV27 and TRBJ2-2; 10 bases are a match to TRBD2. Germline V gene lookup returns CDR1 MNHEY and CDR2 SMNVEV (reference sequence). With V trimmed by 6 bases and J by 7 bases, 11 bases remained unmatched. This CDR3 spans 16 amino acids.

The CDR3 nucleotides are TGTGCCAGCAGTTCCCCAGGGGGCAGGGGCTATGGCTACACCTTC. Translation gives CASSSPGGRGYGYTF. This rearrangement joins TRBV28 to TRBJ1-2; TRBD1 matches 8 bases. The CDR3 sequence is 15 residues long. V shed 4 bases and J 4 bases; nucleotides not matched to a gene: 8. From germline, CDR1 is MDHEN and CDR2 SYDVKM.

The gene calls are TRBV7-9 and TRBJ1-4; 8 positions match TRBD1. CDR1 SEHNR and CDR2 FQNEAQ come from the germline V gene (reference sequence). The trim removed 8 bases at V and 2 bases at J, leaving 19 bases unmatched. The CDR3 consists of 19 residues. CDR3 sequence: CASQSPISGQAHTNEKLFF. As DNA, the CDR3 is TGTGCCAGCCAATCCCCGATATCGGGACAGGCCCATACTAATGAAAAACTGTTTTTT.

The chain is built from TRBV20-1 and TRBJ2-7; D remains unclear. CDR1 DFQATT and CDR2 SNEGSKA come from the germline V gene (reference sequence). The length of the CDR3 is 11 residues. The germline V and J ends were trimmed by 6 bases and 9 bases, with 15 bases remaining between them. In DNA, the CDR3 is TGCAGTGCCAAGTCATCGAACGGGCAGTACTTC. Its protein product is CSAKSSNGQYF.

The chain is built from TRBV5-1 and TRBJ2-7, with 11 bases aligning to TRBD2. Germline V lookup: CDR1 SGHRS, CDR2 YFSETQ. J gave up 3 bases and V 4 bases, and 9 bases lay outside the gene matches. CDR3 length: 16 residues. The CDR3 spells CASSTTTSGSLYEQYF. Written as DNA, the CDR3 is TGCGCCAGCAGCACTACAACTAGCGGGAGTCTCTACGAGCAGTACTTC.

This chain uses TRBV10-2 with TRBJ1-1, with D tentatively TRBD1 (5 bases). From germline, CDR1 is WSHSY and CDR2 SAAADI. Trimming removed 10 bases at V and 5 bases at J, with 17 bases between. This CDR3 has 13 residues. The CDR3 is CATGRGMRTEAFF. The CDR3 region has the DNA TGCGCCACCGGAAGGGGCATGCGGACTGAAGCTTTCTTT.

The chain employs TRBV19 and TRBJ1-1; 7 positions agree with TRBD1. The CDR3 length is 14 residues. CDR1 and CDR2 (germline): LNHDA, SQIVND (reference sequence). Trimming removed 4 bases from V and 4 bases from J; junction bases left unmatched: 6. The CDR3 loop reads CASSTQGVVTEAFF. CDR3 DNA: TGTGCCAGTAGTACGCAGGGGGTTGTCACTGAAGCTTTCTTT. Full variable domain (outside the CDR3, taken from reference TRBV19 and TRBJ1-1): DGGITQSPKYLFRKEGQNVTLSCEQNLNHDAMYWYRQDPGQGLRLIYYSQIVNDFQKGDIAEGYSVSREKKESFPLTVTSAQKNPTAFYLCASSTQGVVTEAFFGQGTRLTVV.

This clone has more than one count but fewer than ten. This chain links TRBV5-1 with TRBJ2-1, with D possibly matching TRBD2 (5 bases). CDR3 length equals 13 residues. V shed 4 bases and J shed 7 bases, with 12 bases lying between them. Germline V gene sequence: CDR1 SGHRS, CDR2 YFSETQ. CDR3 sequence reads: CASSLAPENEQFF. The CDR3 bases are TGCGCCAGCAGCCTAGCCCCCGAGAATGAGCAGTTCTTC.

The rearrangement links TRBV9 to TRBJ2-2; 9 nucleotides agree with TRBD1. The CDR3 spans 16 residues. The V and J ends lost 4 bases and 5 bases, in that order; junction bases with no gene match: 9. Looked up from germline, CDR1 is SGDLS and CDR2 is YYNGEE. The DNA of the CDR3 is TGTGCCAGCAGCTTCCGACAGGGGGAAAGAACCGGGGAGCTGTTTTTT. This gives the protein CASSFRQGERTGELFF.

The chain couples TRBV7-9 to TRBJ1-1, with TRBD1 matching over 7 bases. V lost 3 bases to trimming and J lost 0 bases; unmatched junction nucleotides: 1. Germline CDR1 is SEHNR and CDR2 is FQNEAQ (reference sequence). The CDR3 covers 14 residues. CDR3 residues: CASSLGQLNTEAFF. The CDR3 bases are TGTGCCAGCAGCTTGGGACAGTTGAACACTGAAGCTTTCTTT.

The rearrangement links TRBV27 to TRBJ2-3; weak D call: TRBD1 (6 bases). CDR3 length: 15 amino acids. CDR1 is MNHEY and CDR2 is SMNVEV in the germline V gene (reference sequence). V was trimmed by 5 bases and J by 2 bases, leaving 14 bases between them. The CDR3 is CASSPWTAVTDTQYF. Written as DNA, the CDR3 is TGTGCCAGCAGTCCCTGGACAGCAGTCACAGATACGCAGTATTTT.

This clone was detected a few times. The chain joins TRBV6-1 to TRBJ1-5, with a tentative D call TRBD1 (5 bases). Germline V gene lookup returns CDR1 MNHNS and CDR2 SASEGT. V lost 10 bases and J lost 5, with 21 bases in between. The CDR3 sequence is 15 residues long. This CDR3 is CATNIDGREDQPQHF. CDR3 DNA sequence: TGTGCCACGAACATTGACGGCAGGGAGGATCAGCCCCAGCATTTT.

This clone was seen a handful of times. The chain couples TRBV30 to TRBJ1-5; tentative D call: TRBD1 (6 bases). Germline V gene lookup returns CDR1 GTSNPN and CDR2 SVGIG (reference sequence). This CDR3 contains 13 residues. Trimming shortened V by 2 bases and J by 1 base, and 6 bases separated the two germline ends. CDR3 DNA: TGTGCCTGGAGTCAGGGGAGCAATCAGCCCCAGCATTTT. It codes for CAWSQGSNQPQHF.

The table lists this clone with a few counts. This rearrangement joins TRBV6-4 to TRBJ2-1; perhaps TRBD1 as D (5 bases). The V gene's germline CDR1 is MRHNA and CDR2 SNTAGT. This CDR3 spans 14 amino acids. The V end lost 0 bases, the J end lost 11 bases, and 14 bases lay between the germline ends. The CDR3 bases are TGTGCCAGCAGTGACTCGAGTAGGGGCCCCCAGCAGTTCTTC. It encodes CASSDSSRGPQQFF.

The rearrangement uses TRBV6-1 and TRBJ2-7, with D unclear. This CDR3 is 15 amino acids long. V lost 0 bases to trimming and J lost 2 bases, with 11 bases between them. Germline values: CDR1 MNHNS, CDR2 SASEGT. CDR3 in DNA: TGTGCCAGCAGTGAAGCCGCGAGTTTGGCCTACGAGCAGTACTTC. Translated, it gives CASSEAASLAYEQYF.

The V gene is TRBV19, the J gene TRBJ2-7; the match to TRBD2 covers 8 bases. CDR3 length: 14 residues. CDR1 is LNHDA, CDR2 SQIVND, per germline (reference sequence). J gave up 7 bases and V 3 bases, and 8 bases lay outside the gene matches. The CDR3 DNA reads TGTGCCAGTAGTATGGTACTAGCGGCGGGAGAGCAGTACTTC. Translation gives CASSMVLAAGEQYF.

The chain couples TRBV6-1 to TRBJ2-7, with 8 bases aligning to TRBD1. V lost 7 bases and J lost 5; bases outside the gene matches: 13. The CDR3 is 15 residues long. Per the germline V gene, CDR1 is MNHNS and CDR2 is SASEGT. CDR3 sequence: CASTRGDRPFDEQYF. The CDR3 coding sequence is TGTGCCAGCACCCGAGGGGACAGGCCTTTCGACGAGCAGTACTTC.

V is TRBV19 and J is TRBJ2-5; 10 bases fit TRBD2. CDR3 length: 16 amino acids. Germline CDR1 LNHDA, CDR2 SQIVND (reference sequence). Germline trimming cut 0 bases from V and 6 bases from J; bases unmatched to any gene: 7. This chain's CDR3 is CASSIDPAGGVQTQYF. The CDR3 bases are TGTGCCAGTAGTATAGACCCAGCGGGAGGGGTCCAGACCCAGTACTTC.